Presented here are 31 T cell receptor beta chains from one specimen sequenced in a study of blood T cell repertoires in COVID-19. TCRdb's table, derived via immunoSEQ multiplex PCR, lists solely in-frame clones and lacks some. The table shows around 400,000 clones, with roughly 90% occurring only once. Sequencing was performed on peripheral blood. These receptors were collected from a man aged 35 to 55 with acute or convalescent COVID-19.

The chain is built from TRBV19 and TRBJ2-2; a weak D match, TRBD2 (6 bases). The CDR3 totals 14 residues. The ends were cut back, 4 bases at V and 5 bases at J, with 11 bases in the middle. Germline-derived CDR1 and CDR2 are LNHDA and SQIVND (reference sequence). The CDR3 sequence is CASSRRLGTGELFF. The DNA of the CDR3 is TGTGCCAGTAGTAGACGACTAGGAACCGGGGAGCTGTTTTTT.

The V and J genes are TRBV5-4 and TRBJ1-1, with D perhaps matching TRBD1 (6 bases). Trimming took 6 bases from V and 4 from J, leaving 13 bases between them. This CDR3 is 13 amino acids long. The germline CDR1 and CDR2 sequences are SGHNT and YYREEE (reference sequence). Here the CDR3 reads CASNTGGSTEAFF. CDR3 sequence (DNA): TGTGCCAGCAACACTGGGGGCAGCACTGAAGCTTTCTTT.

This clone was picked up a small number of times. The chain couples TRBV27 to TRBJ1-5, with D possibly being TRBD1 (6 bases). The CDR3 length is 13 residues. Trimming removed 3 bases at V and 7 bases at J, with 10 bases between. Germline CDR1 reads MNHEY; CDR2 reads SMNVEV (reference sequence). The DNA for the CDR3 is TGTGCCAGCAGTTTTACAGGGAAACAGCCCCAGCATTTT. Translation gives CASSFTGKQPQHF.

The rearrangement uses TRBV4-1 and TRBJ1-5; maybe TRBD1 (5 bases). The CDR3 sequence is 16 residues long. V lost 4 bases to trimming and J lost 1 base, with 14 bases between them. CDR1 is MGHRA and CDR2 is YSYEKL in the germline V gene. DNA of the CDR3: TGCGCCAGCAGCCCCCTCCTAAGGGGAAGCAATCAGCCCCAGCATTTT. It yields the protein CASSPLLRGSNQPQHF.

The J gene is TRBJ1-1, the V gene TRBV6-2 or TRBV6-3; TRBD1 agrees at 8 bases. V gave up 0 bases and J gave up 5 bases; unmatched junction bases: 8. The CDR3 runs 16 residues. In germline, CDR1 is MNHEY, CDR2 SVGEGT. In DNA form, the CDR3 reads TGTGCCAGCAGTTACTCCCCGGACAGGGCGAGGACTGAAGCTTTCTTT. Translated: CASSYSPDRARTEAFF.

This clone is a singleton in its sample. The chain uses TRBV7-2 and TRBJ2-5, with TRBD2 matching 9 bases. V shed 0 bases and J 4 bases; nucleotides not matched to a gene: 9. Per germline, CDR1 SGHTA and CDR2 FQGNSA. CDR3 length: 17 amino acids. The CDR3 coding sequence is TGTGCCAGCAGCTTAGCCGGACTCGGGACTAGCTCAGAGACCCAGTACTTC. As protein: CASSLAGLGTSSETQYF.

This clone was seen a single time. The chain joins TRBV7-3 to TRBJ2-1; the D is unclear. The CDR3 runs 13 residues. The germline V and J ends were trimmed by 3 bases and 9 bases, with 12 bases remaining between them. Germline CDR1 and CDR2: SGHTA and FQGTGA. CDR3 DNA: TGTGCCAGCAGCTTCTTCCCACACACTGAGCAGTTCTTC. This encodes CASSFFPHTEQFF.

The rearrangement joins TRBV27 to TRBJ2-7; tentatively, D is TRBD2 (6 bases). Germline CDR1 MNHEY, CDR2 SMNVEV (reference sequence). This CDR3 is built from 14 residues. Trimming left V 5 bases short and J 3 bases short, with 14 bases between. CDR3 sequence reads: CASSVAGTDYEQYF. For the CDR3, the DNA is TGTGCCAGCAGTGTCGCCGGGACTGACTACGAGCAGTACTTC.

This clone occurred a few times. The V gene is TRBV10-3, the J gene TRBJ1-2, with 10 nucleotides matching TRBD1. The CDR3 has 17 residues. Germline V gene lookup returns CDR1 ENHRY and CDR2 SYGVKD. The V segment lost 2 bases and the J segment 3 bases; nucleotides outside the gene matches: 9. CDR3 in DNA: TGTGCCATCAGTGAGCGAGACAGGGGGCGCCTAGACTATGGCTACACCTTC. This gives the protein CAISERDRGRLDYGYTF.

In this sample, this clone turned up a few times. The J gene is TRBJ1-2, the V gene TRBV27, with TRBD1 matching over 7 bases. The CDR3 runs to 13 residues. Germline lookup yields CDR1 MNHEY and CDR2 SMNVEV (reference sequence). Trimming took 2 bases from V and 4 from J; bases not matched to a gene: 1. The CDR3 DNA reads as TGTGCCAGCAGTTTAGGGGACAGCTATGGCTACACCTTC. Encoded protein: CASSLGDSYGYTF.

On this clone itself: Other DNA sequences within the sample encode an identical CDR3. CDR3 sequence reads: CASSLTANTGELFF. The DNA for the CDR3 is TGCGCCAGCAGCTTGACAGCGAACACCGGGGAGCTGTTTTTT. The V and J genes are TRBV5-1 and TRBJ2-2; D gene uncertain. The CDR3 covers 14 residues. CDR1 SGHRS and CDR2 YFSETQ come from the germline V gene. Trimming stripped 1 base from V and 0 bases from J, with 4 bases between.

The CDR3 DNA reads as TGTGCCAGCAGCCGGGACACCGGGAACACTGAAGCTTTCTTT. Protein product: CASSRDTGNTEAFF. The chain is built from TRBV2 and TRBJ1-1, with D possibly being TRBD1 (6 bases). Germline V gene lookup returns CDR1 SNHLY and CDR2 FYNNEI. The V gene lost 6 bases and the J gene lost 1 base, with 12 bases spanning the gap. The CDR3 is made up of 14 amino acids.

Here the CDR3 reads CASSASYEQYF. In DNA form, the CDR3 reads TGTGCCAGCAGTGCCAGCTACGAGCAGTACTTC. The chain links TRBV2 to TRBJ2-7; D remains unclear. The CDR3 totals 11 residues. Germline V lookup: CDR1 SNHLY, CDR2 FYNNEI. V was pared by 4 bases and J by 3 bases, with 4 bases between.

V and J are TRBV5-3 and TRBJ2-5; 7 nucleotides line up with TRBD1. TRBV5-3 is an open reading frame, and its role is uncertain. V lost 3 bases and J lost 2; bases outside the gene matches: 1. The CDR3 is 13 residues long. The CDR3 loop is CARSSRGQETQYF. CDR3 coding DNA: TGTGCCAGAAGCTCCAGGGGGCAAGAGACCCAGTACTTC.

This chain links TRBV7-9 with TRBJ2-1; maybe TRBD1 (6 bases). Germline V gene lookup returns CDR1 SEHNR and CDR2 FQNEAQ (reference sequence). The CDR3 has 19 amino acids. The V end lost 5 bases, the J end lost 1 base, and 24 bases lay between the germline ends. The CDR3 protein is CASSPPPSRGPRSYNEQFF. DNA of the CDR3: TGTGCCAGCAGCCCTCCTCCTAGCAGGGGTCCAAGATCCTACAATGAGCAGTTCTTC. Full variable domain (rest looked up from reference TRBV7-9 and TRBJ2-1): DTGVSQNPRHKITKRGQNVTFRCDPISEHNRLYWYRQTLGQGPEFLTYFQNEAQLEKSRLLSDRFSAERPKGSFSTLEIQRTEQGDSAMYLCASSPPPSRGPRSYNEQFFGPGTRLTVL.

This sequence joins TRBV27 and TRBJ2-6, with D perhaps TRBD1 (7 bases). The V end lost 3 bases, the J end lost 2 bases, and 14 bases lay between the germline ends. CDR1 and CDR2 (germline): MNHEY, SMNVEV (reference sequence). The CDR3 is made up of 17 amino acids. CDR3 sequence: CASSFRGTPTGANVLTF. CDR3 sequence (DNA): TGTGCCAGCAGTTTCAGGGGGACTCCCACTGGGGCCAACGTCCTGACTTTC.

With respect to this clone: The same CDR3 can be traced to other DNA sequences in this sample. The V and J genes are TRBV27 and TRBJ1-4; 9 bases are a match to TRBD1. The CDR3 spans 14 residues. Germline V gene data show CDR1 as MNHEY and CDR2 as SMNVEV (reference sequence). Trimming took 6 bases from V and 8 from J; bases not matched to a gene: 7. The CDR3 is CASSRTGGYEKLFF. CDR3 coding DNA: TGTGCCAGCAGCAGAACAGGGGGCTACGAAAAACTGTTTTTT.

The CDR3 sequence is CASSPTALTQYF. The CDR3 bases are TGCGCCAGCAGCCCCACAGCCCTTACGCAGTATTTT. V is TRBV5-1 and J is TRBJ2-3; D is unresolved. The germline V gene has CDR1 SGHRS and CDR2 YFSETQ. The V end was cut by 4 bases, the J end by 8 bases, with 11 bases between. This CDR3 has 12 amino acids.

The J gene is TRBJ2-5, the V gene TRBV5-1, with 7 bases identical to TRBD1. Trimming took 4 bases from V and 2 from J; bases not matched to a gene: 8. This CDR3 has 15 residues. CDR1 is SGHRS, CDR2 YFSETQ, per germline. The CDR3: CASSLLPGQQETQYF. The DNA for the CDR3 is TGCGCCAGCAGCCTCTTGCCGGGACAGCAAGAGACCCAGTACTTC.

This chain connects TRBV5-1 to TRBJ2-2, with a possible D match to TRBD1 (6 bases). Germline loops: CDR1 SGHRS, CDR2 YFSETQ. Trimming shortened V by 3 bases and J by 1 base, and 13 bases separated the two germline ends. The CDR3 runs to 16 residues. CDR3 amino acids: CASSSSGTLNTGELFF. CDR3 sequence (DNA): TGCGCCAGCAGCTCCTCCGGGACACTGAACACCGGGGAGCTGTTTTTT.

This clone appeared once. The chain recombines TRBV9 with TRBJ1-1, with a tentative D call TRBD1 (5 bases). V dropped 0 bases and J dropped 1 base, with 10 bases sitting between them. Germline V lookup: CDR1 SGDLS, CDR2 YYNGEE. The CDR3 is 15 amino acids. The CDR3 DNA sequence: TGTGCCAGCAGCGTAGGGGCGGGGCGGAACACTGAAGCTTTCTTT. Translation gives CASSVGAGRNTEAFF.

This clone was observed a single time. This chain links TRBV4-3 with TRBJ2-3; 8 nucleotides line up with TRBD1. V lost 1 base and J lost 1; bases outside the gene matches: 13. Germline values: CDR1 LGHNA, CDR2 YSLEER. The CDR3 has 19 amino acids. This CDR3 reads CASSQGARGPEVGTDTQYF. DNA for the CDR3: TGCGCCAGCAGCCAAGGGGCCAGGGGGCCTGAGGTGGGCACAGATACGCAGTATTTT.

The rearrangement links TRBV19 to TRBJ2-7, with 11 bases fitting TRBD1. The CDR3 length is 14 residues. Trimming at V came to 3 bases and at J to 3 bases, leaving 1 base not matched to a gene. Germline V CDR1 and CDR2: LNHDA, SQIVND (reference sequence). The CDR3 here is CASSMDRGRYEQYF. The CDR3 DNA reads as TGTGCCAGTAGTATGGACAGGGGGCGCTACGAGCAGTACTTC.

This chain joins TRBV28 and TRBJ1-2; D gene unclear. Trimming took 5 bases from V and 3 from J, leaving 10 bases between them. Germline CDR1 and CDR2: MDHEN and SYDVKM. This CDR3 is built from 13 residues. The CDR3 loop is CASSPDWDYGYTF. Written as DNA, the CDR3 is TGTGCCAGCAGTCCGGACTGGGACTATGGCTACACCTTC.

Turning to this clone: The same CDR3 can be traced to other DNA sequences in this sample. The chain carries TRBV30 and TRBJ1-2; D unclear. Trimming pared 0 bases from V and 0 bases from J, leaving 5 bases between. The CDR3 length is 13 residues. From germline, CDR1 is GTSNPN and CDR2 SVGIG (reference sequence). CDR3 coding DNA: TGTGCCTGGAGTGTCAGTACTAACTATGGCTACACCTTC. Translated, it gives CAWSVSTNYGYTF. Drawing the rest from reference TRBV30 and TRBJ1-2, the complete variable domain is SQTIHQWPATLVQPVGSPLSLECTVEGTSNPNLYWYRQAAGRGLQLLFYSVGIGQISSEVPQNLSASRPQDRQFILSSKKLLLSDSGFYLCAWSVSTNYGYTFGSGTRLTVV.

The V call is TRBV9, the J call TRBJ2-5, with TRBD2 matching over 9 bases. With 0 bases clipped from V and 0 bases from J, the junction kept 9 bases outside the gene matches. The CDR3 has 18 amino acids. Germline CDR1 SGDLS, CDR2 YYNGEE. The CDR3 loop reads CASSVGGVRGGYQETQYF. The CDR3 DNA is TGTGCCAGCAGCGTAGGAGGGGTGCGGGGGGGTTACCAAGAGACCCAGTACTTC.

Only one count was recorded for this clone. The chain combines TRBV28 with TRBJ2-1; 10 nucleotides match TRBD2. The germline CDR1 and CDR2 sequences are MDHEN and SYDVKM. Trimming removed 3 bases from V and 8 bases from J; junction bases left unmatched: 7. This CDR3 has 15 amino acids. In DNA form, the CDR3 reads TGTGCCAGCAGTTTCGCTAGCGGGAGTTTCGATGAGCAGTTCTTC. Residues: CASSFASGSFDEQFF.

This clone was observed at least ten times. This chain links TRBV7-8 with TRBJ2-3; perhaps TRBD1 as D (6 bases). Germline-derived CDR1 and CDR2 are SGHVS and FQNEAQ. The CDR3 totals 14 residues. V lost 7 bases, J lost 2 bases, and 13 bases lay in between. DNA for the CDR3: TGTGCCAGCACCTCGGACAGTCCCACAGATACGCAGTATTTT. It yields the protein CASTSDSPTDTQYF.

The chain employs TRBV6-5 and TRBJ2-7; 9 nucleotides line up with TRBD1. This CDR3 is 15 amino acids long. Germline CDR1 is MNHEY and CDR2 is SVGAGI. J gave up 1 base and V 6 bases, and 7 bases lay outside the gene matches. The CDR3 DNA follows: TGTGCCAGCAGACGGGGACAGGGAGAATCCTACGAGCAGTACTTC. As protein: CASRRGQGESYEQYF.

This chain uses TRBV27 with TRBJ1-1, with TRBD1 matching 9 bases. CDR1 is MNHEY, CDR2 SMNVEV, per germline (reference sequence). This CDR3 contains 14 residues. With V trimmed by 6 bases and J by 5 bases, 7 bases remained unmatched. CDR3 sequence reads: CASRDGQGMTEAFF. CDR3 nucleotides: TGTGCCAGCAGAGACGGACAGGGGATGACTGAAGCTTTCTTT.

The gene calls are TRBV21-1 and TRBJ1-1. TRBV21-1 constitutes a pseudogene. The CDR3 contains 15 residues. The CDR3 DNA follows: TGTGCCAGCAGCAAAGGGTCGGGGGGCGGCACTGAAGCTTTCTTT. Translation: CASSKGSGGGTEAFF.